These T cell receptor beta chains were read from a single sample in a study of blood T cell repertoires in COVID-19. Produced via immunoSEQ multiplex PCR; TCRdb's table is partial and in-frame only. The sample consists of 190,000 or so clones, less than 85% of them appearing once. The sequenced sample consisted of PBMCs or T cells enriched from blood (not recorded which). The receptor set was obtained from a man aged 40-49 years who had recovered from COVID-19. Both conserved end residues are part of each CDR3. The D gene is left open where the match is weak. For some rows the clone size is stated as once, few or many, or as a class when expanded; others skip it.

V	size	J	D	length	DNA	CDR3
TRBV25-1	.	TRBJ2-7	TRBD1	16	TGTGCCAGCAGTCCCATAGGGGCAGGGGGCTTGGAGGAGCAGTACTTC	CASSPIGAGGLEEQYF
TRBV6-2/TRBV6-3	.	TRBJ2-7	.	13	TGTGCCAGCAGTTACGACATTACCTACGAGCAGTACTTC	CASSYDITYEQYF
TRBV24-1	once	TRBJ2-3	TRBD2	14	TGTGCCACCAGGAGCGGGAGGGCCACAGATACGCAGTATTTT	CATRSGRATDTQYF
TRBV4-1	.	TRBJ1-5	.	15	TGCGCCAGCAGCCAAGATCCCGGGTATCAACAGCCCCAGCATTTT	CASSQDPGYQQPQHF
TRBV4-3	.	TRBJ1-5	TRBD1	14	TGCGCCAGCAGCCCAGGACAGGGAGGTCAGCCCCAGCATTTT	CASSPGQGGQPQHF
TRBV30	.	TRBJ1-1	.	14	TGTGCCTGGAGGTATCTAGGCATGAACACTGAAGCTTTCTTT	CAWRYLGMNTEAFF
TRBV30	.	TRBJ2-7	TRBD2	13	TGTGCCTGGACTAGCGGGATAAGCTACGAGCAGTACTTC	CAWTSGISYEQYF
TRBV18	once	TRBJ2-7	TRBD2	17	TGTGCCAGCTCACCACTAGGGACTAGCGGGAGATTGAACGAGCAGTACTTC	CASSPLGTSGRLNEQYF
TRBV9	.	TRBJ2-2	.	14	TGTGCCAGCAGCCCCCAGGTAGAAACCGGGGAGCTGTTTTTT	CASSPQVETGELFF
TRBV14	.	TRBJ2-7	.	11	TGTGCCAGCAGCCAGTATTACGAGCAGTACTTC	CASSQYYEQYF
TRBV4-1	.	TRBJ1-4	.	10	TGCGCCAGCAGTAGTGAAAAACTGTTTTTT	CASSSEKLFF
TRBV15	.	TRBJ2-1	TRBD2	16	TGTGCCACCAGCAGACCAAGCGGGATGCGGTACAATGAGCAGTTCTTC	CATSRPSGMRYNEQFF
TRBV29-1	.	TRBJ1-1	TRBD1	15	TGCAGCGTTGGGTACATGTCAGACAGGGGAACTGAAGCTTTCTTT	CSVGYMSDRGTEAFF
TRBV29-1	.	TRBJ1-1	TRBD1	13	TGCAGCGCTAGGGGACAGCGGAACACTGAAGCTTTCTTT	CSARGQRNTEAFF
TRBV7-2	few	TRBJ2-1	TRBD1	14	TGTGCCAGCAGCCAGGGACAGTCCTACAATGAGCAGTTCTTC	CASSQGQSYNEQFF
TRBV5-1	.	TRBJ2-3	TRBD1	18	TGCGCCAGCAGCTTTACGGGACAGGGGCGCACTAGCACAGATACGCAGTATTTT	CASSFTGQGRTSTDTQYF
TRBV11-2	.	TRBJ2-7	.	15	TGTGCCAGCAGCTTTGAGGGCGCGACCTCCTACGAGCAGTACTTC	CASSFEGATSYEQYF
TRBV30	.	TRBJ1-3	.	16	TGTGCCTGGATTGGGGGGAGCGCACTCTCTGGAAACACCATATATTTT	CAWIGGSALSGNTIYF
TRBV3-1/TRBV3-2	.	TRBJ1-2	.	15	TGTGCCAGCAGCCAAGGGAGACAGCGGGACTATGGCTACACCTTC	CASSQGRQRDYGYTF
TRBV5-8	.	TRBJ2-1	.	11	TGTGCCATTTCAGGTCACAATGAGCAGTTCTTC	CAISGHNEQFF
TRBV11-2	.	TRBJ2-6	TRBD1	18	TGTGCCAGCAGCTTATACCGACAGGGCCGTTTTGGGGCCAACGTCCTGACTTTC	CASSLYRQGRFGANVLTF
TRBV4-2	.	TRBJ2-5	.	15	TGTGCCAGCAGCCAAGACGAAGCTGCGGGAGAGACCCAGTACTTC	CASSQDEAAGETQYF
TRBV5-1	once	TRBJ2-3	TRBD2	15	TGCGCCAGCAGCTTGGGGGGACTAGCGGGAGGTCCGCAGTATTTT	CASSLGGLAGGPQYF
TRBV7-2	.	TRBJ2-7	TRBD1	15	TGTGCCAGCAGCATAACCGGGACAGGACCCTACGAGCAGTACTTC	CASSITGTGPYEQYF
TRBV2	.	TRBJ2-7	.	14	TGTGCCAGCTGGGGAAGGGGCAGGGGGGCCGAGCAGTACTTC	CASWGRGRGAEQYF
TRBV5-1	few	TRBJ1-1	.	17	TGCGCCAGCAGCTCTTCAGAAGGGACATTGGGCAATCCTGAAGCTTTCTTT	CASSSSEGTLGNPEAFF
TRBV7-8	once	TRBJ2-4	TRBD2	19	TGTGCCAGCAGCTTAGCACCGGGACTAGCGGGGTTAGCCAAAAACATTCAGTACTTC	CASSLAPGLAGLAKNIQYF
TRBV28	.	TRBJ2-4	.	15	TGTGCCAGCAGCAGACACCGGTCGGCCAAAAACATTCAGTACTTC	CASSRHRSAKNIQYF
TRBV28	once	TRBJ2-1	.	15	TGTGCCAGCACTCCAACGGCAGGGACCTACAATGAGCAGTTCTTC	CASTPTAGTYNEQFF
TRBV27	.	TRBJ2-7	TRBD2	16	TGTGCCAGCAGTCTAAGACTAGCGGGAGACGCCTACGAGCAGTACTTC	CASSLRLAGDAYEQYF
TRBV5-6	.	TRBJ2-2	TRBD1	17	TGTGCCAGCAGCTCCAGCGACAGGGGGCTTGACACCGGGGAGCTGTTTTTT	CASSSSDRGLDTGELFF
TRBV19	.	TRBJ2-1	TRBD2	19	TGTGCCAGTAGTATAGCCATAGCGGGAGGCCGGGGGCTTAGGGATGAGCAGTTCTTC	CASSIAIAGGRGLRDEQFF
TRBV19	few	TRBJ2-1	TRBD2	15	TGTGCCAGTAAGGGAACCCGGGAGGGCTTTAATGAGCAGTTCTTC	CASKGTREGFNEQFF
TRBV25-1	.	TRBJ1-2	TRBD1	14	TGTGCCAGCAGTGATCGGGACAGAAACTATGGCTACACCTTC	CASSDRDRNYGYTF
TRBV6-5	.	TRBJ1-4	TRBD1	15	TGTGCCAGCAGTTACTCACAGGGGGCTAATGAAAAACTGTTTTTT	CASSYSQGANEKLFF
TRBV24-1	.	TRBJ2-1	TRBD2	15	TGTGCCACCGTCAGCAGCGGGAGGGCCAATAATGAGCAGTTCTTC	CATVSSGRANNEQFF
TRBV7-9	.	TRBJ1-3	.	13	TGTGCCAGCAGCTTAGGAGCTGGAAACACCATATATTTT	CASSLGAGNTIYF
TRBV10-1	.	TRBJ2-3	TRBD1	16	TGCGCCAGCAGTGAGTCGAAACAGGGGGGCACAGATACGCAGTATTTT	CASSESKQGGTDTQYF
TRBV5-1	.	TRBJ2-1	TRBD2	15	TGCGCCAGCAGCTTGGAGCTAGCGGGAGGCAATGAGCAGTTCTTC	CASSLELAGGNEQFF
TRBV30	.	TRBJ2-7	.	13	TGTGCCTGGAGTGTAGGGGATTCCTACGAGCAGTACTTC	CAWSVGDSYEQYF
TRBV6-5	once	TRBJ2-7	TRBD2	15	TGTGCCAGCATGGATAGAACTAGCGGGAGATACGAGCAGTACTTC	CASMDRTSGRYEQYF
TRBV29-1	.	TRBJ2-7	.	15	TGCAGCGTTGGTTTTTTCAGGGCTATTCACTACGAGCAGTACTTC	CSVGFFRAIHYEQYF
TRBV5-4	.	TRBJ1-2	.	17	TGTGCCAGCACCTTCGGGACGTTGCGGACTACTAACTATGGCTACACCTTC	CASTFGTLRTTNYGYTF